Shown below are 21 T cell receptor beta chains from a single sample sequenced in a study of spatial heterogeneity in lung cancer. TCRdb recomputed calls from the 5' RACE reads with MiXCR, one row per CDR3 protein. This repertoire shows fewer than 150,000 distinct CDR3 sequences, roughly a tenth found once; its top ten account for around 24%. Time point defined: blood at routine non-recurrence follow-up after resection. Here the sequenced sample was PBMCs, taken at follow-up. The origin of the receptors is a female donor with early-stage non-small cell lung cancer.

Many counts were recorded for this clonotype. The V gene is TRBV27, the J gene TRBJ2-5, with 11 bases that match TRBD2. The CDR3 contains 17 residues. CDR1 is MNHEY and CDR2 is SMNVEV in the germline V gene (reference sequence). V trimming: 6 bases; J trimming: 5 bases; junction bases outside the gene matches: 14. The CDR3 protein is CASRRVAGGPRRETQYF. The CDR3 region has the DNA TGTGCCAGCAGGAGAGTAGCGGGAGGGCCGCGGCGGGAGACCCAGTACTTC.

The table lists this clonotype with many counts. The chain carries TRBV10-3 and TRBJ2-7; D not certain. Germline values: CDR1 ENHRY, CDR2 SYGVKD. There are 12 residues in the CDR3. The V end lost 3 bases, the J end lost 2 bases, and 5 bases lay between the germline ends. CDR3 sequence reads: CAISDKTYEQYF. The CDR3 DNA follows: TGTGCCATCAGTGATAAGACCTACGAGCAGTACTTC.

The genes are TRBV6-2 or TRBV6-3 and TRBJ2-7; D may be TRBD1 or TRBD2 (5 bases each). Trimming removed 4 bases at V and 7 bases at J, with 17 bases between. Germline V CDR1 and CDR2: MNHEY, SVGEGT. The length of the CDR3 is 14 residues. DNA of the CDR3: TGTGCCAGCAGTTGGCTAGGGACGAGGAGTGAGCAGTACGTC. As protein: CASSWLGTRSEQYV.

This clonotype was detected a few times. The chain combines TRBV25-1 with TRBJ2-1, with TRBD2 as a possible D gene (5 bases). CDR1 and CDR2 (germline): MGHDK, SYGVNS. V gave up 6 bases and J gave up 15 bases, with 15 bases separating them. The CDR3 spans 11 residues. The DNA of the CDR3 is TGTGCCAGCAGCGGAGTCCGGGGTCGGTTCTTC. Protein product: CASSGVRGRFF.

This clonotype was detected ten times or more. This rearrangement joins TRBV5-4 to TRBJ2-5; 8 bases line up with TRBD1. After removal of 5 bases from V and 5 bases from J, the junction contained 8 bases not matched to a gene. Looked up from germline, CDR1 is SGHNT and CDR2 is YYREEE (reference sequence). The CDR3 totals 14 residues. CDR3 protein: CASSSQGARETQYF. CDR3 DNA sequence: TGTGCCAGCAGTTCCCAGGGGGCCCGGGAGACCCAGTACTTC.

This clonotype was seen only a few times. The chain employs TRBV5-1 and TRBJ2-1, with TRBD2 identical over 8 bases. Unmatched junction bases numbered 5, after V lost 5 bases and J lost 4 bases. The CDR3 has 14 amino acids. Germline CDR1 SGHRS, CDR2 YFSETQ. The DNA for the CDR3 is TGCGCCAGCAGAGGGACTAGACAATACAATGAGCAGTTCTTC. This translates into CASRGTRQYNEQFF.

This clonotype was seen repeatedly, ten times or more. This may be a read error: a much more frequent sequence differs by one nucleotide. This sequence joins TRBV2 and TRBJ2-3; D gene ambiguous. Germline V gene lookup returns CDR1 SNHLY and CDR2 FYNNEI. This CDR3 is built from 11 residues. The ends were cut back, 3 bases at V and 4 bases at J, with 2 bases in the middle. The CDR3 nucleotides read TGTGCCAGCAGTGATTCAGATACGCAGTATTTT. Its translation is CASSDSDTQYF.

This clonotype has only a few counts. The gene calls are TRBV10-3 and TRBJ2-2, with 7 bases matching TRBD2. J gave up 3 bases and V 10 bases, and 8 bases lay outside the gene matches. Germline CDR1 and CDR2: ENHRY and SYGVKD. CDR3 length: 14 amino acids. The CDR3 here is CATGEGSHTGELFF. The CDR3 DNA sequence: TGTGCCACCGGGGAGGGCAGTCACACCGGGGAGCTGTTTTTT.

This clonotype has ten or more counts. The chain carries TRBV19 and TRBJ2-1; TRBD1 matches at 8 bases. In germline, CDR1 is LNHDA, CDR2 SQIVND (reference sequence). V lost 1 base and J lost 0; bases outside the gene matches: 17. This CDR3 comprises 21 residues. CDR3 DNA: TGTGCCAGTAGTATAGTATTTTTGAGGCCGGGACAGGCGAGCTCCTACAATGAGCAGTTCTTC. It translates to CASSIVFLRPGQASSYNEQFF.

This clonotype came up a few times. One end of the junction does not line up with germline, which may come from a read error. The chain combines TRBV27 with TRBJ2-1; 8 positions match TRBD2. This CDR3 is built from 15 residues. Germline CDR1 and CDR2: MNHEY and SMNVEV (reference sequence). Here the CDR3 reads CASSITSGTYNERFF. CDR3 DNA: TGTGCCAGCAGTATAACTAGCGGCACCTACAATGAGCGGTTCTTC.

There are a few counts of this clonotype. The chain combines TRBV7-2 with TRBJ2-5, with D hard to call. Germline lookup yields CDR1 SGHTA and CDR2 FQGNSA. V lost 4 bases, J lost 1 base, and 10 bases lay in between. The CDR3 is 14 amino acids. CDR3: CASSSAGSQETQYF. The CDR3 nucleotides are TGTGCCAGCAGCTCCGCCGGCAGCCAAGAGACCCAGTACTTC.

This chain links TRBV12-3 or TRBV12-4 with TRBJ2-1, with D possibly TRBD2 on 5 matching bases. The V end lost 5 bases, the J end lost 3 bases, and 11 bases lay between the germline ends. The CDR3 length is 14 residues. CDR3 in amino acids: CASSAAGVYNEQFF. In DNA, the CDR3 is TGTGCCAGCAGTGCCGCGGGCGTCTACAATGAGCAGTTCTTC.

Only a few counts were recorded for this clonotype. This chain links TRBV5-6 with TRBJ2-3, with D possibly being TRBD1 (6 bases). Trimming removed 3 bases at V and 3 bases at J, with 8 bases between. The CDR3 loop spans 13 amino acids. Germline V gene lookup returns CDR1 SGHDT and CDR2 YYEEEE. The CDR3 DNA reads TGTGCCAGCAGCTCCAGGGGAACAGATACGCAGTATTTT. This gives the protein CASSSRGTDTQYF.

V usage is TRBV4-3 and J usage is TRBJ2-5, with TRBD2 identical over 11 bases. This CDR3 region has 18 residues. Unmatched junction bases numbered 10, after V lost 0 bases and J lost 4 bases. Germline CDR1 is LGHNA and CDR2 is YSLEER. The CDR3 sequence is CASSQDRRLAGGGETQYF. The CDR3 nucleotides read TGCGCCAGCAGCCAAGATCGTCGCCTAGCGGGAGGAGGAGAGACCCAGTACTTC.

In its sample, this clonotype was seen a few times. This rearrangement joins TRBV27 to TRBJ1-2; D is uncertain. In germline, CDR1 is MNHEY, CDR2 SMNVEV (reference sequence). V was trimmed by 4 bases and J by 7 bases, leaving 19 bases between them. The CDR3 has 15 residues. CDR3 DNA: TGTGCCAGCAGTTCCCGGGAAGGGTGGTACTCTGGCTACACCTTC. Encoded protein: CASSSREGWYSGYTF.

Ten or more counts support this clonotype. V usage is TRBV10-3 and J usage is TRBJ2-1; the match to TRBD1 covers 7 bases. V dropped 2 bases and J dropped 6; count of bases not matched to a gene: 10. CDR3 length: 16 amino acids. The germline V gene has CDR1 ENHRY and CDR2 SYGVKD. CDR3 nucleotides: TGTGCCATCAGTGAGGATCCGAGACAGGGCATCAATGAGCAGTTCTTC. Amino acid sequence: CAISEDPRQGINEQFF.

This clonotype occurred a few times. The chain carries TRBV27 and TRBJ2-7, with 7 bases fitting TRBD2. This CDR3 spans 16 amino acids. Trimming cost V 5 bases and J 3 bases; bases outside gene matches: 13. Germline assignment: CDR1 MNHEY and CDR2 SMNVEV (reference sequence). The CDR3 coding sequence is TGTGCCAGCAGTCCCCGGACTAGTTTAGGAGGCTACGAGCAGTACTTC. Amino acids: CASSPRTSLGGYEQYF.

This clonotype was seen ten or more times. The chain has TRBV6-2 or TRBV6-3 and TRBJ2-7, with 9 bases that match TRBD2. Losses at the gene ends were 6 bases for V and 6 bases for J; bases not matched to a gene: 6. The CDR3 runs 13 residues. The germline V gene has CDR1 MNHEY and CDR2 SVGEGT. CDR3 coding DNA: TGTGCCAGCAGCCCCGGGACTAGCTTCGAGCAGTACTTC. As protein: CASSPGTSFEQYF.

The table lists this clonotype with many counts. The gene calls are TRBV4-1 and TRBJ1-3; D is unclear. This CDR3 is 15 amino acids long. Germline lookup yields CDR1 MGHRA and CDR2 YSYEKL. V lost 0 bases to trimming and J lost 2 bases, with 8 bases between them. The CDR3 sequence is CASSQEGHTGNTIYF. CDR3 nucleotides: TGCGCCAGCAGCCAAGAAGGTCACACTGGAAACACCATATATTTT.

This clonotype was observed at least ten times. The J gene is TRBJ2-1, the V gene TRBV6-5; 7 positions agree with TRBD1. V was clipped by 5 bases and J by 2 bases; unmatched bases: 3. The CDR3 totals 14 residues. Germline V lookup: CDR1 MNHEY, CDR2 SVGAGI. CDR3 nucleotides: TGTGCCAGCAGTCTCGGGACAGCCTACAATGAGCAGTTCTTC. This encodes CASSLGTAYNEQFF.

This clonotype was observed at least ten times. This chain connects TRBV20-1 to TRBJ2-7; possible D gene TRBD1, 5 bases. Between the trimmed V and J ends, which lost 6 bases and 3 bases, there was a span of 15 bases. The CDR3 runs to 13 residues. Germline CDR1 reads DFQATT; CDR2 reads SNEGSKA (reference sequence). CDR3 in DNA: TGCAGTGCCAACACCGACAGCTACTACGAGCAGTACTTC. The encoded protein is CSANTDSYYEQYF.